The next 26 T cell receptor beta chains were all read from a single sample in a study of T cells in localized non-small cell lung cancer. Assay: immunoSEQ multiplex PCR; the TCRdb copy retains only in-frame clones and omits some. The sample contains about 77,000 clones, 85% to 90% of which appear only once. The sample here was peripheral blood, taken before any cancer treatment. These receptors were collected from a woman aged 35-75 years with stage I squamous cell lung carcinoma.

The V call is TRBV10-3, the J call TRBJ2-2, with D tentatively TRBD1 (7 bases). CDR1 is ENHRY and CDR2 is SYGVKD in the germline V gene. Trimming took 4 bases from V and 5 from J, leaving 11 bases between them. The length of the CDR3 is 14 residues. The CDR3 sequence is CAISGGTATGELFF. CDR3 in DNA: TGTGCCATCAGTGGCGGGACAGCTACCGGGGAGCTGTTTTTT.

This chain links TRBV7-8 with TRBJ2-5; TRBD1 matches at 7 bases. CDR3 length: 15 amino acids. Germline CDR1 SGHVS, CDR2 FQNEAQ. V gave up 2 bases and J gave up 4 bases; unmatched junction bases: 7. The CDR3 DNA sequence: TGTGCCAGCAGCTTAAGGGGGCAATGGCGAGAGACCCAGTACTTC. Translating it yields CASSLRGQWRETQYF.

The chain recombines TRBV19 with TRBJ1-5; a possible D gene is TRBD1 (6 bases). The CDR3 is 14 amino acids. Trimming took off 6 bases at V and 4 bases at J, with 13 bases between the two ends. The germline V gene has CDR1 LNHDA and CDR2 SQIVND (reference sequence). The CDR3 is CASRQTGRNQPQHF. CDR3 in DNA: TGTGCCAGTAGGCAGACAGGTCGAAATCAGCCCCAGCATTTT.

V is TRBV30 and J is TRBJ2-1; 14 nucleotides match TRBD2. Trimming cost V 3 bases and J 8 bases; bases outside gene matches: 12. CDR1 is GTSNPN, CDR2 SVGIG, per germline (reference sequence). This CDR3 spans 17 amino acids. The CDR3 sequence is CAWSGRLAGGPGDEQFF. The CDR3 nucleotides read TGTGCCTGGAGCGGCCGACTAGCGGGGGGGCCAGGCGATGAGCAGTTCTTC.

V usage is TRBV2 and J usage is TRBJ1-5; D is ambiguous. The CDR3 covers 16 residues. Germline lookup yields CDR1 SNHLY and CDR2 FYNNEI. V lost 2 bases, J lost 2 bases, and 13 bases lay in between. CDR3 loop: CASSEPLAQGNQPQHF. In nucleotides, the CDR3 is TGTGCCAGCAGTGAACCGTTAGCCCAGGGCAATCAGCCCCAGCATTTT.

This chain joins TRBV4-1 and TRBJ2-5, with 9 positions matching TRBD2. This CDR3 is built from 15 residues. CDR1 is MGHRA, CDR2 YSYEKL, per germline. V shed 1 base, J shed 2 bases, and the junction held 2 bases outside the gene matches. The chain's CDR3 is CASSQGAGGQETQYF. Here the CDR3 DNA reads TGCGCCAGCAGCCAAGGAGCGGGGGGTCAAGAGACCCAGTACTTC.

CDR3 region: CASSYDWDSPLHF. CDR3 nucleotide sequence: TGTGCCAGCAGTTACGATTGGGATTCACCCCTCCACTTT. The chain recombines TRBV6-5 with TRBJ1-6; D gene uncertain. CDR1 is MNHEY, CDR2 SVGAGI, per germline. The CDR3 is made up of 13 amino acids. Trimming took 2 bases from V and 8 from J, leaving 7 bases between them.

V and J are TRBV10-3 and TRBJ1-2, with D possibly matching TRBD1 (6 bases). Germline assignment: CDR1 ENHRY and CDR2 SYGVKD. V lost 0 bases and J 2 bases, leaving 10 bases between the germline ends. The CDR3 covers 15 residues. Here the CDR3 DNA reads TGTGCCATCAGTGAGTCGTCAGGGGAGAACTATGGCTACACCTTC. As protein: CAISESSGENYGYTF.

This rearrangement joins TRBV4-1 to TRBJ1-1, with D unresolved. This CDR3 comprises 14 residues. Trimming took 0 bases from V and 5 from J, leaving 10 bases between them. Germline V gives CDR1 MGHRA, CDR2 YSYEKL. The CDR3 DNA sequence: TGCGCCAGCAGCCAAGAGTTAGTGCGGACTGAAGCTTTCTTT. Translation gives CASSQELVRTEAFF.

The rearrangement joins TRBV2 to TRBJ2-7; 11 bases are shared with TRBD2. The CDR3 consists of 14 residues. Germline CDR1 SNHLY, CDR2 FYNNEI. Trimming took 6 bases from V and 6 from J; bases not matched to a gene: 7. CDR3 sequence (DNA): TGTGCCAGCAGGGTCGGGACTAGCGGAGGCGAGCAGTACTTC. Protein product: CASRVGTSGGEQYF.

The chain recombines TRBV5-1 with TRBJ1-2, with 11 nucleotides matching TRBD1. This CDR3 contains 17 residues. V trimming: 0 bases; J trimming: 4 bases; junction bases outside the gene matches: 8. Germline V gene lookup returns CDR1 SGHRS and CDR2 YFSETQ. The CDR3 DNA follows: TGCGCCAGCAGCTTGGGGACAGGGGGCCGACGGGTCTATGGCTACACCTTC. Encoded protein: CASSLGTGGRRVYGYTF.

CDR3 bases: TGTGCCAGCAGCACAGGGATGGACACAGATACGCAGTATTTT. As protein: CASSTGMDTDTQYF. The chain couples TRBV5-6 to TRBJ2-3; a weak D match, TRBD1 (6 bases). Looked up from germline, CDR1 is SGHDT and CDR2 is YYEEEE. The V end lost 4 bases, the J end lost 2 bases, and 11 bases lay between the germline ends. The CDR3 is 14 amino acids.

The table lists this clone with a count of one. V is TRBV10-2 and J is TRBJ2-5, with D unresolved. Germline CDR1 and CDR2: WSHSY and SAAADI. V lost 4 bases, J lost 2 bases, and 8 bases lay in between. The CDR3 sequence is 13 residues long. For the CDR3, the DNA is TGCGCCAGCAGTGGACGGGCACAAGAGACCCAGTACTTC. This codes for CASSGRAQETQYF.

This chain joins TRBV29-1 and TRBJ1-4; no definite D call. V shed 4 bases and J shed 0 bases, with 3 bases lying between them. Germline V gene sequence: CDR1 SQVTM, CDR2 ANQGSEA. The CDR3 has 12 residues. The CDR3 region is CSVVATNEKLFF. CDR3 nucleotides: TGCAGCGTTGTGGCAACTAATGAAAAACTGTTTTTT.

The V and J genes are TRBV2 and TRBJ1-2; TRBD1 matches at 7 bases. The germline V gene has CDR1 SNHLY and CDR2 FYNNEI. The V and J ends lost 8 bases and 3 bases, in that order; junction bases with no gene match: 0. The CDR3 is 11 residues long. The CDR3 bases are TGTGCCAGCGGGACAGACTATGGCTACACCTTC. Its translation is CASGTDYGYTF.

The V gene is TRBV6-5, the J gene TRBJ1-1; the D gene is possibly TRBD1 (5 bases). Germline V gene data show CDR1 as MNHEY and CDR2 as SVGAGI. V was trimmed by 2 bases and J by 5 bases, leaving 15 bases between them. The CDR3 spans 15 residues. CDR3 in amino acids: CASSYVGAADTEAFF. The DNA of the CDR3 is TGTGCCAGCAGTTACGTCGGGGCCGCGGATACTGAAGCTTTCTTT.

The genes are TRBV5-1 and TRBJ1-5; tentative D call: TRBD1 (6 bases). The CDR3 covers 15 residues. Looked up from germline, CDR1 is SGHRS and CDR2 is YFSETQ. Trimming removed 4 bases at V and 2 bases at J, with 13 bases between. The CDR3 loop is CASSQVPGGNQPQHF. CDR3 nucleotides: TGCGCCAGCAGCCAGGTCCCAGGGGGCAATCAGCCCCAGCATTTT.

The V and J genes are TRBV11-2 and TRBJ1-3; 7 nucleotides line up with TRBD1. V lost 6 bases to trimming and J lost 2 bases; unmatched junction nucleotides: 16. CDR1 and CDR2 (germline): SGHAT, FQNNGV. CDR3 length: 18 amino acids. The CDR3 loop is CASRSRAPTRGAGNTIYF. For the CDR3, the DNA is TGTGCCAGCAGATCGAGAGCCCCCACCAGGGGGGCTGGAAACACCATATATTTT.

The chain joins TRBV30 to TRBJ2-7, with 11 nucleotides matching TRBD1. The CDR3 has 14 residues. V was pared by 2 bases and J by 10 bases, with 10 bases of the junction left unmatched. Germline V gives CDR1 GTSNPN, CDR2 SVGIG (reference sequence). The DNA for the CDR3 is TGTGCCTGGAGTCGCCGGGACAGGGGGGTTATTCAGTACTTC. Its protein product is CAWSRRDRGVIQYF.

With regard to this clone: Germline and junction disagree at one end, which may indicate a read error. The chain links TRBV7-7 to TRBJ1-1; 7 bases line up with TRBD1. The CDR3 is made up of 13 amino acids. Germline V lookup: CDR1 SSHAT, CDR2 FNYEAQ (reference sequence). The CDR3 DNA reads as TGTGCTAGCAGCCTAGACAGGGACACTGAAGCTTTCTTT. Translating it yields CASSLDRDTEAFF.

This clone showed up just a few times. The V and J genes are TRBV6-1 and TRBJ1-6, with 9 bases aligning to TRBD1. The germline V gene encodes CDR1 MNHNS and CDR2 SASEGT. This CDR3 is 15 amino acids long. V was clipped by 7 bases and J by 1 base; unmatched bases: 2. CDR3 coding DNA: TGTGCCAGCATCGACAGGGGGTCCTATAATTCACCCCTCCACTTT. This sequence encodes CASIDRGSYNSPLHF.

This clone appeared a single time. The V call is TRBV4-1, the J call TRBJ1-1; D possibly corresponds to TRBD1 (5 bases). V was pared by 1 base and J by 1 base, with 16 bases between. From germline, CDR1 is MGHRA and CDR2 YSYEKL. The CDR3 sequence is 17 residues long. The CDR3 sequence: CASSQGIWGPPNTEAFF. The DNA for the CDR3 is TGCGCCAGCAGCCAAGGAATATGGGGACCGCCGAACACTGAAGCTTTCTTT.

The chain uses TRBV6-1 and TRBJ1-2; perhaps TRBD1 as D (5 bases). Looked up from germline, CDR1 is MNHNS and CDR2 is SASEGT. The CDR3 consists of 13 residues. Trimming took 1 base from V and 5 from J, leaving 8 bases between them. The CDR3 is CASSEDSGYGYTF. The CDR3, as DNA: TGTGCCAGCAGTGAAGATTCAGGGTATGGCTACACCTTC.

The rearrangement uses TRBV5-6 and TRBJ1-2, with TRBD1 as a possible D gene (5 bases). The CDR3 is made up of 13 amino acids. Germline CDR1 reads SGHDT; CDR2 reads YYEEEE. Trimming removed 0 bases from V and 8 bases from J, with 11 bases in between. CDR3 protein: CASSLGTSDGYTF. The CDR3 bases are TGTGCCAGCAGCTTGGGGACAAGCGACGGCTACACCTTC.

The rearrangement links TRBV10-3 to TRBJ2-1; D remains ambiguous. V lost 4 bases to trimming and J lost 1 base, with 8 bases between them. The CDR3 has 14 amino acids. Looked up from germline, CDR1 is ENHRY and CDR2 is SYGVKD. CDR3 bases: TGTGCCATCAGTGGGTCCGGGTCCTACAATGAGCAGTTCTTC. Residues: CAISGSGSYNEQFF.

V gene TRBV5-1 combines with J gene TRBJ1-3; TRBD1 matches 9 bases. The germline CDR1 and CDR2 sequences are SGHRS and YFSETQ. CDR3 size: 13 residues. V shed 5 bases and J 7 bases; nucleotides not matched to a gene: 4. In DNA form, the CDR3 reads TGCGCCAGCAGGCCGACAGGGGGGAACACCATATATTTT. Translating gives CASRPTGGNTIYF. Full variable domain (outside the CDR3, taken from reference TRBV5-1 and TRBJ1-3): KAGVTQTPRYLIKTRGQQVTLSCSPISGHRSVSWYQQTPGQGLQFLFEYFSETQRNKGNFPGRFSGRQFSNSRSEMNVSTLELGDSALYLCASRPTGGNTIYFGEGSWLTVV.